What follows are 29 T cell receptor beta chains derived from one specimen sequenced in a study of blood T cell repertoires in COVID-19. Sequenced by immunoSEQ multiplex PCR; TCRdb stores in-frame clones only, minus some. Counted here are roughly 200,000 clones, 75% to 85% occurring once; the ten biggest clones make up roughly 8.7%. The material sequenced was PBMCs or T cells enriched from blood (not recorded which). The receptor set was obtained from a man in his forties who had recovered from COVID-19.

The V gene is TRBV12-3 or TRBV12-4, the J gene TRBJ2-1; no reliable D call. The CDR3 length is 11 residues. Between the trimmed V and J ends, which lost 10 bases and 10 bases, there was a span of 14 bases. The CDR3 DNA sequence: TGTGCCACCCAGCGCGGTTTAGAGCAGTTCTTC. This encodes CATQRGLEQFF.

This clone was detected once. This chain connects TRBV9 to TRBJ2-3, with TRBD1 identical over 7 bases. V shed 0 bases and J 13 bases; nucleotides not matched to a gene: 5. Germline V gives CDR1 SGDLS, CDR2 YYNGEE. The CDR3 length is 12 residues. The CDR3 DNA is TGTGCCAGCAGCGTAGAACAGGGGATGGAGTATTTT. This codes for CASSVEQGMEYF.

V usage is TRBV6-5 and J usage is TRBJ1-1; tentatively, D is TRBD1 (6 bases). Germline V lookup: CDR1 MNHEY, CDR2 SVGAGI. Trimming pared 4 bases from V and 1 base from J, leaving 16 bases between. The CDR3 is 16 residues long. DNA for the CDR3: TGTGCCAGCAGTTTCCGGAGTGGGACACGGAACACTGAAGCTTTCTTT. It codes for CASSFRSGTRNTEAFF.

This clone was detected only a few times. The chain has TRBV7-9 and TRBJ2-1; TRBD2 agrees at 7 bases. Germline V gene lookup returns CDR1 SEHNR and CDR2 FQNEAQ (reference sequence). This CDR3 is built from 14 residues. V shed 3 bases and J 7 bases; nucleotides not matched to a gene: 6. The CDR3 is CASSFGRETNEQFF. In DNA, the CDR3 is TGTGCCAGCAGCTTTGGGCGGGAGACAAATGAGCAGTTCTTC.

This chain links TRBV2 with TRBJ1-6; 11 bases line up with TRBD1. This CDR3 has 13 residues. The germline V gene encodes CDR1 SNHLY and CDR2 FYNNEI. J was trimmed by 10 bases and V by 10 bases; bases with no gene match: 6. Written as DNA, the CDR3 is TGTGCCACTGGGACAGGGGGTGGATCACCCCTCCACTTT. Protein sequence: CATGTGGGSPLHF.

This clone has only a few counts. The CDR3 loop reads CASSVSTSGGANTGELFF. CDR3 bases: TGTGCCAGCAGTGTCTCGACTAGCGGGGGGGCGAACACCGGGGAGCTGTTTTTT. This chain uses TRBV2 with TRBJ2-2; TRBD2 matches at 14 bases. Germline-derived CDR1 and CDR2 are SNHLY and FYNNEI. This CDR3 has 18 residues. V gave up 4 bases and J gave up 0 bases; unmatched junction bases: 4.

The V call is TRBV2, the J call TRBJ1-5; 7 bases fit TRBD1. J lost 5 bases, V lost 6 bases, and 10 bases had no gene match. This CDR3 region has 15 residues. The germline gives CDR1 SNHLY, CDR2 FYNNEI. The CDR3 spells CASSLQGDSYQPQHF. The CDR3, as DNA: TGTGCCAGCAGCCTCCAAGGGGACAGTTATCAGCCCCAGCATTTT.

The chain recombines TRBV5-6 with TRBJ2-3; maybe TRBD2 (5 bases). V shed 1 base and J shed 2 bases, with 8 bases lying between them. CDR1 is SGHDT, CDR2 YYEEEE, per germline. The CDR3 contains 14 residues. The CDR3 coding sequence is TGTGCCAGCAGCTTGAGCGGATTCACAGATACGCAGTATTTT. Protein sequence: CASSLSGFTDTQYF. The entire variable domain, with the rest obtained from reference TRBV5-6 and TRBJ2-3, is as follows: DAGVTQSPTHLIKTRGQQVTLRCSPKSGHDTVSWYQQALGQGPQFIFQYYEEEERQRGNFPDRFSGHQFPNYSSELNVNALLLGDSALYLCASSLSGFTDTQYFGPGTRLTVL.

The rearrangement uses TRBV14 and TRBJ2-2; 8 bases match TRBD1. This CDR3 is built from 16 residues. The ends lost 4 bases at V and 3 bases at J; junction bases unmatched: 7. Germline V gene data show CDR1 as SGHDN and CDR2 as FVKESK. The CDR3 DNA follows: TGTGCCAGCAGCCGGATTGTGACAGGGGACACCGGGGAGCTGTTTTTT. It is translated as CASSRIVTGDTGELFF. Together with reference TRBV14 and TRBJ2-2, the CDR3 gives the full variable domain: EAGVTQFPSHSVIEKGQTVTLRCDPISGHDNLYWYRRVMGKEIKFLLHFVKESKQDESGMPNNRFLAERTGGTYSTLKVQPAELEDSGVYFCASSRIVTGDTGELFFGEGSRLTVL.

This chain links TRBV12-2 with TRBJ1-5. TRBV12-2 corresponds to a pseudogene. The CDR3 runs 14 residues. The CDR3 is CASRLRTRLQPQHF. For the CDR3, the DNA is TGTGCAAGTCGCTTAAGGACTCGTCTTCAGCCCCAGCATTTT.

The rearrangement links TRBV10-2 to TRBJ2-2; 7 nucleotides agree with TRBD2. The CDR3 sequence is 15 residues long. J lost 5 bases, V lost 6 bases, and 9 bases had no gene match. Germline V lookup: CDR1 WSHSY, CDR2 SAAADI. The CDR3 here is CASRGGGTPTGELFF. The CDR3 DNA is TGCGCCAGCAGGGGGGGAGGGACTCCTACCGGGGAGCTGTTTTTT.

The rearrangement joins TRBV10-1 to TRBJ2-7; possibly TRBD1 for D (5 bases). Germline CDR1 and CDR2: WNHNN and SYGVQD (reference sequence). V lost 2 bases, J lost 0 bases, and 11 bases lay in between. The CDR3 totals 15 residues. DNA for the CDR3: TGCGCCAGCAGTGAGGGGGCGTTAGGCTCCTACGAGCAGTACTTC. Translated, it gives CASSEGALGSYEQYF.

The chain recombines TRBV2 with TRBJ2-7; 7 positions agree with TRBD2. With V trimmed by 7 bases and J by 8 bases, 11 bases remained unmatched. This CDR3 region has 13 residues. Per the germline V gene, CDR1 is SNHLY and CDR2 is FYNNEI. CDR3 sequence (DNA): TGTGCCAGCATCCCCTTTCGGGAGGCACAGCAGTACTTC. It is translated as CASIPFREAQQYF.

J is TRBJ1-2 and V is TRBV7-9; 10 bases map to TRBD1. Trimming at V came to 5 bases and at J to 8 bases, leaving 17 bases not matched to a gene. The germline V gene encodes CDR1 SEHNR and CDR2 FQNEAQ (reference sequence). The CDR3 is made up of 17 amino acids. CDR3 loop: CASSPSVTGQGKTGYTF. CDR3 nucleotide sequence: TGTGCCAGCAGCCCTAGCGTGACGGGACAGGGGAAAACGGGCTACACCTTC.

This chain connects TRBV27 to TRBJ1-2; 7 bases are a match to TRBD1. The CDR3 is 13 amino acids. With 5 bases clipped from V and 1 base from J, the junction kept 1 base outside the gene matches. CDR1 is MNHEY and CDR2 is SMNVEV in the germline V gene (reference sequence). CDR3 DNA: TGTGCCAGCAGTACAGGGGTTAACTATGGCTACACCTTC. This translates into CASSTGVNYGYTF.

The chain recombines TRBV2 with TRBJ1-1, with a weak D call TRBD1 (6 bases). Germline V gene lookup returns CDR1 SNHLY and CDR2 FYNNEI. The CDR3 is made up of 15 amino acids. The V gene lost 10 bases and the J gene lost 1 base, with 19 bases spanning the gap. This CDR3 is CAIQGMMGANTEAFF. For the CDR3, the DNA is TGTGCCATCCAAGGAATGATGGGGGCGAACACTGAAGCTTTCTTT.

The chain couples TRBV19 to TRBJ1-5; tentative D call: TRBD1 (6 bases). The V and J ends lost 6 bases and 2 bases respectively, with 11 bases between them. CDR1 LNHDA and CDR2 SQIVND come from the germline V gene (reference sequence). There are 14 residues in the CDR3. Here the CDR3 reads CASSRGGGNQPQHF. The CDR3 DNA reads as TGTGCCAGTAGCAGGGGAGGGGGCAATCAGCCCCAGCATTTT.

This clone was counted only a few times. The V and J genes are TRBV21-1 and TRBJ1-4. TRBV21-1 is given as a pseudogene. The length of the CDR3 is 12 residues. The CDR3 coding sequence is TGTGCCAGCAGCAAAGCGGGAGGCGAACTGTTTTTT. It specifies CASSKAGGELFF.

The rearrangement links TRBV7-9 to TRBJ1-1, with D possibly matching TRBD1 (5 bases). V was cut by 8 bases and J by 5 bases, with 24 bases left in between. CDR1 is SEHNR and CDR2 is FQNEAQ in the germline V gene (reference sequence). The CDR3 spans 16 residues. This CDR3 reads CASRSLGGHLGTEAFF. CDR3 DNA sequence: TGTGCCAGCCGATCCTTGGGAGGACATCTGGGGACTGAAGCTTTCTTT.

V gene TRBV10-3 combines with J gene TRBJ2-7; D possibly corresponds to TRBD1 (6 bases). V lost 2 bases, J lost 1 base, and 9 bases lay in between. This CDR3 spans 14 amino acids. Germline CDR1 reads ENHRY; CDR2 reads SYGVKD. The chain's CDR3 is CAISEGRGSYEQYF. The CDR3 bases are TGTGCCATCAGTGAGGGCAGGGGATCCTACGAGCAGTACTTC.

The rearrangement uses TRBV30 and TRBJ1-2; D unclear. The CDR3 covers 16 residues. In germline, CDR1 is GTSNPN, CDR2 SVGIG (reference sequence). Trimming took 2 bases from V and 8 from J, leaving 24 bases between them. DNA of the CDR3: TGTGCCTGGAGTTTTGGTACGGGTCAGCGAGGAGGGGGCTACACCTTC. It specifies CAWSFGTGQRGGGYTF.

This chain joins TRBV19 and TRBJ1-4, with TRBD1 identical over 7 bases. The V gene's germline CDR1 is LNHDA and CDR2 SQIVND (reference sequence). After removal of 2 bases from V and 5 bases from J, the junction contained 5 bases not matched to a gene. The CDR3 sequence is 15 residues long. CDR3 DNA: TGTGCCAGTAGTATAAGGGGACAGATAAATGAAAAACTGTTTTTT. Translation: CASSIRGQINEKLFF.

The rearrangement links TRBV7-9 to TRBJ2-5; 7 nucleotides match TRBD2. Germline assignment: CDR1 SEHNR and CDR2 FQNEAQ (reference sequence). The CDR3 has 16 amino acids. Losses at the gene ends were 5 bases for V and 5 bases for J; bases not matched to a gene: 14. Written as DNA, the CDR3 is TGTGCCAGCAGCCAGGCTTATTGGCGGGAGTTTGAGACCCAGTACTTC. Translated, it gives CASSQAYWREFETQYF.

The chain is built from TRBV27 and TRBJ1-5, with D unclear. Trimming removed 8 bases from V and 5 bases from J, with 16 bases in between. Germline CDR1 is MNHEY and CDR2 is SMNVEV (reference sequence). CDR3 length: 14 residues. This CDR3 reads CASGRGGHDQPQHF. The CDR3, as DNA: TGTGCCAGCGGGCGGGGTGGTCACGATCAGCCCCAGCATTTT.

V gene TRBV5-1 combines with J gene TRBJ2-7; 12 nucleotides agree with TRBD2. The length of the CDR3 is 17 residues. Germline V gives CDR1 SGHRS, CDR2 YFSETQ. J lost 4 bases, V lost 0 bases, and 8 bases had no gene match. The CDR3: CASSLAGSSGRGYEQYF. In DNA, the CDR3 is TGCGCCAGCAGCTTGGCCGGGTCTAGCGGGAGGGGTTACGAGCAGTACTTC.

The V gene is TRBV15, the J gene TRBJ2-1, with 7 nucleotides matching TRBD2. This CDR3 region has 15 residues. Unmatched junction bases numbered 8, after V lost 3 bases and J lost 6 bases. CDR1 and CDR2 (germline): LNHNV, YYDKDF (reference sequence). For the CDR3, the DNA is TGTGCCACCAGCAGGGAGGCGGGAGAGGCCAATGAGCAGTTCTTC. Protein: CATSREAGEANEQFF.

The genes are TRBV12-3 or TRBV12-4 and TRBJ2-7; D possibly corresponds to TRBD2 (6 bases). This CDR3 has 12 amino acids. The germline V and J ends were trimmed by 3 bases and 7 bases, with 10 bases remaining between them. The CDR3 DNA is TGTGCCAGCAGTTTCCTGGGGGGTGAGCAGTACTTC. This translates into CASSFLGGEQYF.

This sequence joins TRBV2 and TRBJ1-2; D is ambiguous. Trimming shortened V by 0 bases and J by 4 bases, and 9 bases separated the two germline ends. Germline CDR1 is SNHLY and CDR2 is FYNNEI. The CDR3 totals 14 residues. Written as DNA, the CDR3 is TGTGCCAGCAGTGAAGCGAGGCTGAGCTATGGCTACACCTTC. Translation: CASSEARLSYGYTF.

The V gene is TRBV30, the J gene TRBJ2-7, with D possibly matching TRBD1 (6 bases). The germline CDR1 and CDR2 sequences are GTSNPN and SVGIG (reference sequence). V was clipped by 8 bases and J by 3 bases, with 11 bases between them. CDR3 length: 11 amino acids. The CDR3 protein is CAGTTGYEQYF. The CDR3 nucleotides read TGTGCCGGAACGACAGGCTACGAGCAGTACTTC. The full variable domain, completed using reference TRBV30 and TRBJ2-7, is SQTIHQWPATLVQPVGSPLSLECTVEGTSNPNLYWYRQAAGRGLQLLFYSVGIGQISSEVPQNLSASRPQDRQFILSSKKLLLSDSGFYLCAGTTGYEQYFGPGTRLTVT.